The rows below give T cell receptor beta chains drawn from one sample of a study of cytomegalovirus exposure and HLA in healthy donors. Here immunoSEQ multiplex PCR was the method, and the copy in TCRdb shows in-frame clones only, minus some. The sample records around 200,000 clones, roughly 80% being singletons. Sequences were obtained from PBMCs. The receptors stem from a man aged 50-60 years in good health and CMV-seronegative. Both conserved end residues are part of each CDR3. The D gene is left open where the match is weak. Size tells how often a clone was seen (once, few, many) or the class of an expanded clone, and some rows leave it out.

J gene: TRBJ2-7
D gene: TRBD2
clone size: -
V gene: TRBV11-3
CDR3 DNA: TGTGCCAGCATCCCTCCCATCGGGAGGCCACCTACCTACGAGCAGTACTTC
CDR3 protein: CASIPPIGRPPTYEQYF

J gene: TRBJ2-7
D gene: -
clone size: -
V gene: TRBV7-6
CDR3 DNA: TGTGCCAGCAGCCCGCCTGGGGAGCGGGCGGGATACGAGCAGTACTTC
CDR3 protein: CASSPPGERAGYEQYF

J gene: TRBJ2-3
D gene: -
clone size: -
V gene: TRBV10-1
CDR3 DNA: TGCGCCAGCAGTGAGGGGAGAGGGCTCTTCGGTCGGGATACGCAGTATTTT
CDR3 protein: CASSEGRGLFGRDTQYF

J gene: TRBJ2-2
D gene: TRBD1
clone size: -
V gene: TRBV13
CDR3 DNA: TGTGCCAGCAGCTTTGGGACAGGGGTTCCCGGGGAGCTGTTTTTT
CDR3 protein: CASSFGTGVPGELFF

J gene: TRBJ2-7
D gene: -
clone size: -
V gene: TRBV4-3
CDR3 DNA: TGCGCCAGCAGCCAACCCCAGACAGCCACCTACGAGCAGTACTTC
CDR3 protein: CASSQPQTATYEQYF

J gene: TRBJ2-2
D gene: -
clone size: -
V gene: TRBV19
CDR3 DNA: TGTGCCAGTAGTATAGAAACGGGGGTAAACACCGGGGAGCTGTTTTTT
CDR3 protein: CASSIETGVNTGELFF

J gene: TRBJ2-5
D gene: -
clone size: -
V gene: TRBV13
CDR3 DNA: TGTGCCAGCAGCCGGGACCTCTGGGGGGGGGCCACTTTGGGTGGCGAGACCCAGTACTTC
CDR3 protein: CASSRDLWGGATLGGETQYF

J gene: TRBJ2-3
D gene: -
clone size: -
V gene: TRBV15
CDR3 DNA: TGTGCCACGTCTTTCGGGAGGGGGCCCACAGATACGCAGTATTTT
CDR3 protein: CATSFGRGPTDTQYF

J gene: TRBJ2-7
D gene: TRBD2
clone size: -
V gene: TRBV4-3
CDR3 DNA: TGCGCCAGCAGCCCTGTTCCGGGGGGTAGCTCCTACGAGCAGTACTTC
CDR3 protein: CASSPVPGGSSYEQYF

J gene: TRBJ1-5
D gene: -
clone size: few
V gene: TRBV2
CDR3 DNA: TGTGCCAGCAGTGAGGGCCATGGGCAGCCCCAGCATTTT
CDR3 protein: CASSEGHGQPQHF